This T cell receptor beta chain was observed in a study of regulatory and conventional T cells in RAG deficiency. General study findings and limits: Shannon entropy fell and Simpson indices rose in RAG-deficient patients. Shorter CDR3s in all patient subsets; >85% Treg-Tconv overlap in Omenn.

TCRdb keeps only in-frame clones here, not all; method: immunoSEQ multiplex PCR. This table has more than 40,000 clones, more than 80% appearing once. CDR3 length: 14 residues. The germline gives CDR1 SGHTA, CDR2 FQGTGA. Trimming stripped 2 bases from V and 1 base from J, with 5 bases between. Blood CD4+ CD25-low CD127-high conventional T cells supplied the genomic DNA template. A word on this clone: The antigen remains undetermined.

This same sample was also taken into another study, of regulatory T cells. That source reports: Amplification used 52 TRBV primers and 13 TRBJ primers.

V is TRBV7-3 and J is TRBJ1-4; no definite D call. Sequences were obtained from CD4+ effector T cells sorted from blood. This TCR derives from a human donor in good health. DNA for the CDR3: TGTGCCAGCAGCTTAGGAGGAACTAATGAAAAACTGTTTTTT. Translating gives CASSLGGTNEKLFF.